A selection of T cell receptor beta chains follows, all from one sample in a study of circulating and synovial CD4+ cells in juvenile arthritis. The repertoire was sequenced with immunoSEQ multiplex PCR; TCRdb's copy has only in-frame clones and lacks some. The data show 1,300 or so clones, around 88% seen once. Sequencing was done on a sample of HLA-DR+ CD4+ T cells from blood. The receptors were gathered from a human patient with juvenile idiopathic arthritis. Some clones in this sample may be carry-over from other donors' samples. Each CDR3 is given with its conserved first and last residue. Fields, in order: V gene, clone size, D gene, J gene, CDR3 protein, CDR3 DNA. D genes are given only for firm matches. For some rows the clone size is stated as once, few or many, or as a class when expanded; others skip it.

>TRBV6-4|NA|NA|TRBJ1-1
CASSDSLEGEAEAFF
TGTGCCAGCAGTGACTCCTTGGAGGGCGAGGCTGAAGCTTTCTTT
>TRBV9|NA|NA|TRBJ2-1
CASSVSGNEQFF
TGTGCCAGCAGCGTCTCCGGCAATGAGCAGTTCTTC
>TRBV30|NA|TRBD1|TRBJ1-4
CAWGQGENEKLFF
TGTGCCTGGGGACAGGGCGAGAATGAAAAACTGTTTTTT
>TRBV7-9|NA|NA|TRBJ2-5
CASSPLVAGEETQYF
TGTGCCAGCAGCCCCCTGGTTGCAGGGGAAGAGACCCAGTACTTC
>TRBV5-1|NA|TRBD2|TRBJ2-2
CASSSTSANTGELFF
TGCGCCAGCAGCTCGACTAGCGCGAACACCGGGGAGCTGTTTTTT
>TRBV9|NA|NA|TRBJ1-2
CASSVVQGWGGYTF
TGTGCCAGCAGCGTAGTCCAGGGTTGGGGTGGCTACACCTTC
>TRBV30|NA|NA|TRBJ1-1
CASAFGQGNTEAFF
TGTGCCTCCGCTTTCGGGCAGGGGAACACTGAAGCTTTCTTT
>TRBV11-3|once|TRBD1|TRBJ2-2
CASSLGQAGELFF
TGTGCCAGCAGCTTGGGACAGGCCGGGGAGCTGTTTTTT
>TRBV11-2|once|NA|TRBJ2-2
CASSLSGGELFF
TGTGCCAGCAGCTTAAGCGGGGGGGAGCTGTTTTTT
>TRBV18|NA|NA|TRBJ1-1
CASSPNGQNTEAFF
TGTGCCAGCTCACCAAACGGACAGAACACTGAAGCTTTCTTT
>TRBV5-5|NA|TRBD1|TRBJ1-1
CASSLGPRTGGTTEAFF
TGTGCCAGCAGCTTAGGGCCTCGGACAGGTGGGACCACTGAAGCTTTCTTT
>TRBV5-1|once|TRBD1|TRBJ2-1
CASSGGQPTSYNEQFF
TGCGCCAGCAGCGGGGGACAGCCAACTAGCTACAATGAGCAGTTCTTC
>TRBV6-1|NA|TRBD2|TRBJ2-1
CASSEPTSREFF
TGTGCCAGCAGCGAGCCGACTAGCCGGGAGTTCTTC
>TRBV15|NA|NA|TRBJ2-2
CATSRQSAPSGGELFF
TGTGCCACCAGCAGGCAATCAGCGCCAAGTGGCGGGGAGCTGTTTTTT
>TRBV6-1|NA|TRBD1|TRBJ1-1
CASSATGGIAEAFF
TGTGCCAGCAGTGCGACAGGGGGAATCGCTGAAGCTTTCTTT
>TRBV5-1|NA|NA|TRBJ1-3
CASSLAGLGGNTIYF
TGCGCCAGCAGCTTGGCCGGTCTTGGTGGAAACACCATATATTTT
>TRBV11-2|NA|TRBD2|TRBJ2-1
CASSLGSSGSIEQFF
TGTGCCAGCAGCTTAGGGAGTAGCGGGAGTATTGAGCAGTTCTTC
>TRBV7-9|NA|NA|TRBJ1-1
CASSLARTVNNTEAFF
TGTGCCAGCAGCTTAGCGAGGACAGTGAACAACACTGAAGCTTTCTTT
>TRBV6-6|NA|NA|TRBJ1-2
CASSSTYGYTF
TGTGCCAGCAGTTCCACTTATGGCTACACCTTC
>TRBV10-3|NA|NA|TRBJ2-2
CAISENRANTGELFF
TGTGCCATCAGTGAGAACAGGGCGAACACCGGGGAGCTGTTTTTT
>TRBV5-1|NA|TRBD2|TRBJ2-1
CASNINGASGYNEQFF
TGCGCCAGCAACATAAACGGGGCTAGCGGATACAATGAGCAGTTCTTC
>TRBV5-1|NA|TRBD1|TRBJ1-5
CASSLGPYRGRTQPQHF
TGCGCCAGCAGCTTGGGTCCCTACAGGGGGCGCACCCAGCCCCAGCATTTT
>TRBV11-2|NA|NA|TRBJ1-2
CASSLGGGGYTF
TGTGCCAGCAGCTTGGGCGGGGGCGGCTACACCTTC
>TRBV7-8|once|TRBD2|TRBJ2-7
CASSALAEGYEQYF
TGTGCCAGCAGCGCCCTAGCGGAGGGTTACGAGCAGTACTTC
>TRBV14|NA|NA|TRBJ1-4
CASSQAGVKVEKLFF
TGTGCCAGCAGCCAAGCGGGGGTGAAGGTTGAAAAACTGTTTTTT
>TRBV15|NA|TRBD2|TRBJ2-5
CATSIGPGGRETQYF
TGTGCCACCAGCATAGGACCCGGGGGGAGAGAGACCCAGTACTTC
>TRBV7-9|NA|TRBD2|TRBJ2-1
CASSYGLAGYNEQFF
TGTGCCAGCAGCTACGGACTAGCGGGATACAATGAGCAGTTCTTC
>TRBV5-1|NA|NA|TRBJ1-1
CVSSLRNLNTEAFF
TGCGTCAGCAGTCTGAGGAATCTGAACACTGAAGCTTTCTTT
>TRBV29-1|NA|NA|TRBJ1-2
CSVDRGWGYTF
TGCAGCGTTGACAGGGGCTGGGGCTACACCTTC
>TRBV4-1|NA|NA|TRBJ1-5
CASSQREVTSNQPQHF
TGCGCCAGCAGCCAACGTGAGGTCACAAGCAATCAGCCCCAGCATTTT
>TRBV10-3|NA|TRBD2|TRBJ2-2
CAISGGGRNGELFF
TGTGCCATCAGTGGGGGCGGGAGGAACGGGGAGCTGTTTTTT
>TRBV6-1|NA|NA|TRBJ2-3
CASSDYRTDTQYF
TGTGCCAGCAGTGATTACAGGACAGATACGCAGTATTTT
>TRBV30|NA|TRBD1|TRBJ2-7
CAWVKVGTGLYEQYF
TGTGCCTGGGTGAAGGTCGGGACAGGGCTCTACGAGCAGTACTTC
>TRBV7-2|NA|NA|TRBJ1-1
CASSLRGNTEAFF
TGTGCCAGCAGCTTAAGGGGGAACACTGAAGCTTTCTTT
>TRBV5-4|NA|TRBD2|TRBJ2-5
CASSLGSGGVTQYF
TGTGCCAGCAGCTTGGGATCGGGAGGAGTGACCCAGTACTTC
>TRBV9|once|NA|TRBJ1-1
CASSAPPGGTEAFF
TGTGCCAGCAGCGCCCCCCCGGGCGGGACTGAAGCTTTCTTT
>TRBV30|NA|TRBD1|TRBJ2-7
CALTGRYEQYF
TGTGCCTTGACAGGGCGGTACGAGCAGTACTTC
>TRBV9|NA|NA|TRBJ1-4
CASSGLGAADEKLFF
TGTGCCAGCAGCGGCCTAGGGGCGGCGGATGAAAAACTGTTTTTT
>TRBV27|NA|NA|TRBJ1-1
CASSPLGQKGVTEAFF
TGTGCCAGCAGTCCCCTCGGACAGAAAGGGGTTACTGAAGCTTTCTTT
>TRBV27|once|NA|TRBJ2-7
CASSPRGSYEQYF
TGTGCCAGCAGTCCCCGGGGGTCCTACGAGCAGTACTTC
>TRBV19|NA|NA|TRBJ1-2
CASNLRAGYYGYTF
TGTGCCAGTAATCTTCGCGCGGGCTACTATGGCTACACCTTC
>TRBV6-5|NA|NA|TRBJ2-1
CASSYVYEQFF
TGTGCCAGCAGTTACGTCTATGAGCAGTTCTTC
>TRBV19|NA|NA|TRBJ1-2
CASSIGGVSFGYTF
TGTGCCAGTAGTATCGGGGGAGTAAGTTTTGGCTACACCTTC
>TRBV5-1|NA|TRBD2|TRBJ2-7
CASSSFSGSSYEQYF
TGCGCCAGCAGCTCGTTTAGCGGGAGTTCCTACGAGCAGTACTTC
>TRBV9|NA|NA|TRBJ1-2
CASSRGGIPGYTF
TGTGCCAGCAGCCGGGGCGGGATTCCGGGCTACACCTTC
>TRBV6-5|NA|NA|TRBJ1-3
CASSPNYFSGNTIYF
TGTGCCAGCAGTCCAAATTACTTCTCTGGAAACACCATATATTTT
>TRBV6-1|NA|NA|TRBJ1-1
CASRDYMNTEAFF
TGTGCCAGCAGAGACTATATGAACACTGAAGCTTTCTTT
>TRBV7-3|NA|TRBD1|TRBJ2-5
CASSKGQGGVETQYF
TGTGCCAGCAGCAAGGGACAGGGGGGCGTCGAGACCCAGTACTTC
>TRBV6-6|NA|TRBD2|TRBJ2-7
CASSPGGAAREQYF
TGTGCCAGCAGTCCCGGGGGGGCAGCTCGCGAGCAGTACTTC
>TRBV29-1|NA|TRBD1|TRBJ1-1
CSVEGDRESLTEAFF
TGCAGCGTTGAAGGGGACAGGGAAAGTTTAACTGAAGCTTTCTTT